These T cell receptor beta chains were read from a single sample in a study of shared clonotypes between healthy human individuals. Only in-frame clones appear in the TCRdb table, and some are missing; sequencing was by immunoSEQ multiplex PCR. This sample has roughly 2 million clones; over 85% occur once, and the top ten carry 0.9% to 1.4%. The sample taken for sequencing was naive CD8+ T cells sorted from blood. These receptors were obtained from a man aged 18 to 35 in good health. The CDR3 runs from the conserved cysteine through the conserved F or W. D genes are given only for firm matches. Size is omitted from some rows. Given values are once, few, many or a class for expanded clones.

size,J,D,V,DNA,CDR3
NA,TRBJ2-1,NA,TRBV7-6,TGTGCCAGCAGCCTAGGGACAAGGACGACCCTAAGCTCCTACAATGAGCAGTTCTTC,CASSLGTRTTLSSYNEQFF
once,TRBJ2-4,NA,TRBV4-1,TGCGCCAGCAGCCAAGCAGGAAAAAACATTCAGTACTTC,CASSQAGKNIQYF
NA,TRBJ1-1,NA,TRBV25-1,TGTGCCAGCAGTCTGGGTAATGAAGCTTTCTTT,CASSLGNEAFF
NA,TRBJ1-1,NA,TRBV6-5,TGTGCCAGCAGTTACGAAGAGGGGACTGAAGCTTTCTTT,CASSYEEGTEAFF
NA,TRBJ2-5,NA,TRBV5-1,TGCGCCAGCAGCTTGGTGGGGCAGAAAGAGACCCAGTACTTC,CASSLVGQKETQYF
once,TRBJ2-1,TRBD2,TRBV4-3,TGCGCCAGCAGCCCACACCCTCTAGCGGGGGAGTACAATGAGCAGTTCTTC,CASSPHPLAGEYNEQFF
NA,TRBJ2-7,TRBD2,TRBV2,TGTGCCAGCAGTGGGGCGGGAGCCCACGAGCAGTACTTC,CASSGAGAHEQYF
NA,TRBJ1-1,NA,TRBV7-8,TGTGCCAGCAGCCTCGGGGAGAACACTGAAGCTTTCTTT,CASSLGENTEAFF
NA,TRBJ2-1,NA,TRBV5-4,TGTGCCAGCAGCTTTGGGCTAGCAGGTGATGAGCAGTTCTTC,CASSFGLAGDEQFF
NA,TRBJ1-6,NA,TRBV30,TGTGCCTGGAGTGTACTGTCCCTCCCCCTCCACTTT,CAWSVLSLPLHF
NA,TRBJ2-3,NA,TRBV6-5,TGTGCCAGCAGACCCGACAGCACAGATACGCAGTATTTT,CASRPDSTDTQYF
NA,TRBJ1-2,NA,TRBV7-9,TGTGCCAGCAGCTACGGGACCGACACCTCTGGCTACACCTTC,CASSYGTDTSGYTF
NA,TRBJ2-3,NA,TRBV15,TGTGCCACCACCCTTTCGGGATCTAGCACAGATACGCAGTATTTT,CATTLSGSSTDTQYF
NA,TRBJ2-7,TRBD1,TRBV4-3,TGCGCCAGCAGTAATGGACAGGGAACCTACGAGCAGTACTTC,CASSNGQGTYEQYF
NA,TRBJ2-5,TRBD2,TRBV30,TGTGCCTGGAGTCTCGGACTAGCGCAAGAGACCCAGTACTTC,CAWSLGLAQETQYF
NA,TRBJ1-2,NA,TRBV29-1,TGCAGCGTTGATTCCGGGGTGGGCTATGGCTACACCTTC,CSVDSGVGYGYTF
NA,TRBJ2-5,NA,TRBV7-9,TGTGCCAGCAGCCCCGAGGGGTGGGAGACCCAGTACTTC,CASSPEGWETQYF
NA,TRBJ2-3,TRBD2,TRBV11-2,TGTGCCAGCAGCGTCAGACTAGCGGGAGGTTCTCCAGATACGCAGTATTTT,CASSVRLAGGSPDTQYF
NA,TRBJ2-1,NA,TRBV11-2,TGTGCCAGCAGCTTAGTGGTGGGATTTTACAATGAGCAGTTCTTC,CASSLVVGFYNEQFF
NA,TRBJ2-7,NA,TRBV14,TGTGCCAGCAGCCAAGAAGGTGAGCGAGTCCCCTACGAGCAGTACTTC,CASSQEGERVPYEQYF
NA,TRBJ2-2,NA,TRBV10-3,TGTGCCATCAGGGACTTGGACACCGGGGAGCTGTTTTTT,CAIRDLDTGELFF
NA,TRBJ2-7,TRBD2,TRBV6-1,TGTGCCAGCAGTGAAGCGCTAGCGGGAGGCGAGCAGTACTTC,CASSEALAGGEQYF